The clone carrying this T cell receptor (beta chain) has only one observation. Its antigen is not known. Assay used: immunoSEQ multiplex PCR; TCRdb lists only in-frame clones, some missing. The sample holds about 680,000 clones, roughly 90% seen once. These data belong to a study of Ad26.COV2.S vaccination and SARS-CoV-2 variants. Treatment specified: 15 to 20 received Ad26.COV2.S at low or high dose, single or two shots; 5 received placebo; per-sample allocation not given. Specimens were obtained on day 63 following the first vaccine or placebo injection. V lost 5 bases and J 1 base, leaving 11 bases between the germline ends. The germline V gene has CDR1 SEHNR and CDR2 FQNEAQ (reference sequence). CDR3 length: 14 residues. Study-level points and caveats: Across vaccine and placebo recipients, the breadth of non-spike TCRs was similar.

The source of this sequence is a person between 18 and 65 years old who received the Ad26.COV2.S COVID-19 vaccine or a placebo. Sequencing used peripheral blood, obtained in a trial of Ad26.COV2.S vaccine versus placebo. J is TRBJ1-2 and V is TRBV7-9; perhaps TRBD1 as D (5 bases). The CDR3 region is CASSHDRLNYGYTF. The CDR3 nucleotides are TGTGCCAGCAGCCACGACAGACTTAACTATGGCTACACCTTC.